Each of the 25 T cell receptor beta chains below was sequenced from the same sample in a study of blood T cell repertoires in COVID-19. The data were produced by immunoSEQ multiplex PCR, yet TCRdb's version contains in-frame clones alone and is incomplete. This sample carries approximately 260,000 clones, roughly 89% of them seen once, and the ten largest clones take around 2.3%. Sequenced sample: peripheral blood. Every receptor here comes from a woman aged 60-75 years with COVID-19, enrolled during active disease.

The chain employs TRBV21-1 and TRBJ1-1; whether TRBD1, the table's D call, matches the DNA was not checked. TRBV21-1 is a listed pseudogene. The CDR3 covers 16 residues. The CDR3 DNA sequence: TGTGCCAGCAGCATTAGACAGGGAATGCCGAACACTGAAGCTTTCTTT. It specifies CASSIRQGMPNTEAFF.

This chain joins TRBV2 and TRBJ2-2; D ambiguous. Trimming took off 6 bases at V and 0 bases at J, with 8 bases between the two ends. The CDR3 extends over 14 amino acids. Germline V gene sequence: CDR1 SNHLY, CDR2 FYNNEI. Here the CDR3 reads CASSQATNTGELFF. CDR3 bases: TGTGCCAGCAGCCAGGCTACGAACACCGGGGAGCTGTTTTTT.

The V call is TRBV19, the J call TRBJ1-4, with a possible D match to TRBD1 (6 bases). Trimming cost V 7 bases and J 6 bases, with 21 bases left between them. This CDR3 has 16 residues. Germline V CDR1 and CDR2: LNHDA, SQIVND (reference sequence). The CDR3 DNA reads as TGTGCCAGTAATCCCAGGGGTTGGACGCGGGATGAAAAACTGTTTTTT. This sequence encodes CASNPRGWTRDEKLFF.

The chain links TRBV9 to TRBJ2-3; D might be TRBD2 (5 bases). V lost 4 bases, J lost 3 bases, and 12 bases lay in between. Germline V gene lookup returns CDR1 SGDLS and CDR2 YYNGEE. The CDR3 spans 14 residues. This chain's CDR3 is CASSPRTFTDTQYF. CDR3 DNA sequence: TGTGCCAGCAGCCCCCGGACTTTTACAGATACGCAGTATTTT.

V gene TRBV5-4 combines with J gene TRBJ1-1, with 7 positions matching TRBD1. The CDR3 extends over 17 amino acids. Germline CDR1 SGHNT, CDR2 YYREEE (reference sequence). The ends lost 0 bases at V and 0 bases at J; junction bases unmatched: 8. The CDR3 is CASSLAPGQRLNTEAFF. Written as DNA, the CDR3 is TGTGCCAGCAGCTTGGCCCCGGGACAGCGGCTGAACACTGAAGCTTTCTTT.

The chain carries TRBV5-5 and TRBJ1-2; 7 positions agree with TRBD1. V shed 0 bases, J shed 4 bases, and the junction held 9 bases outside the gene matches. The CDR3 has 16 residues. The V gene's germline CDR1 is SGHKS and CDR2 YYEKEE (reference sequence). CDR3 nucleotides: TGTGCCAGCAGCTTGGCATCCGGGACAGTGTTCTATGGCTACACCTTC. Translated: CASSLASGTVFYGYTF.

This clone came up once. CDR3 nucleotide sequence: TGTGCCAGCAGTTCCACCTTGGCTCAGCCCCAGCATTTT. Residues: CASSSTLAQPQHF. The chain combines TRBV27 with TRBJ1-5; no reliable D call. Germline lookup yields CDR1 MNHEY and CDR2 SMNVEV (reference sequence). V was clipped by 4 bases and J by 6 bases, with 10 bases between them. The CDR3 totals 13 residues.

V gene TRBV19 combines with J gene TRBJ2-5; 9 bases are a match to TRBD1. This CDR3 contains 13 residues. Trimming cost V 6 bases and J 7 bases; bases outside gene matches: 6. In germline, CDR1 is LNHDA, CDR2 SQIVND (reference sequence). In DNA, the CDR3 is TGTGCCAGTAGCATGGACAGGGGAGGGACCCAGTACTTC. Amino acids: CASSMDRGGTQYF.

The chain employs TRBV7-8 and TRBJ2-7; possibly TRBD1 for D (6 bases). This CDR3 comprises 11 residues. V dropped 5 bases and J dropped 6 bases, with 8 bases sitting between them. CDR1 and CDR2 (germline): SGHVS, FQNEAQ. This CDR3 is CASSRRGEQYF. The CDR3 nucleotides are TGTGCCAGCAGCCGCAGGGGCGAGCAGTACTTC. The whole variable domain, remainder taken from reference TRBV7-8 and TRBJ2-7, is GAGVSQSPRYKVAKRGQDVALRCDPISGHVSLFWYQQALGQGPEFLTYFQNEAQLDKSGLPSDRFFAERPEGSVSTLKIQRTQQEDSAVYLCASSRRGEQYFGPGTRLTVT.

This chain's CDR3 is CASSIGRGSGELFF. In DNA, the CDR3 is TGTGCCAGTAGTATAGGTAGGGGCTCCGGGGAGCTGTTTTTT. V and J are TRBV19 and TRBJ2-2, with D possibly matching TRBD1 (5 bases). The V end was cut by 1 base, the J end by 6 bases, with 9 bases between. Looked up from germline, CDR1 is LNHDA and CDR2 is SQIVND (reference sequence). The CDR3 covers 14 residues.

The chain joins TRBV18 to TRBJ1-4, with D hard to call. Deletions cut 3 bases from V and 4 bases from J, with 15 bases between. CDR3 length: 16 amino acids. CDR1 is KGHSH and CDR2 is LQKENI in the germline V gene. CDR3: CASSPLTRTLNEKLFF. CDR3 DNA: TGTGCCAGCTCACCCCTTACCCGAACTCTTAATGAAAAACTGTTTTTT.

V gene TRBV19 combines with J gene TRBJ1-5; 7 bases align to TRBD1. Trimming cost V 2 bases and J 2 bases; bases outside gene matches: 6. Germline CDR1 is LNHDA and CDR2 is SQIVND (reference sequence). The CDR3 is 16 amino acids. As DNA, the CDR3 is TGTGCCAGTAGTATATCCGGGACAGAGCGCAATCAGCCCCAGCATTTT. The encoded protein is CASSISGTERNQPQHF.

The V call is TRBV7-9, the J call TRBJ1-6; a possible D gene is TRBD1 (6 bases). CDR1 is SEHNR and CDR2 is FQNEAQ in the germline V gene (reference sequence). V lost 7 bases, J lost 7 bases, and 14 bases lay in between. The CDR3 length is 14 residues. The CDR3: CASTLGGGNSPLHF. In nucleotides, the CDR3 is TGTGCCAGCACCCTAGGGGGGGGCAATTCACCCCTCCACTTT.

The V call is TRBV2, the J call TRBJ2-3, with D perhaps TRBD2 (7 bases). The V gene lost 0 bases and the J gene lost 2 bases, with 9 bases spanning the gap. Germline V gene lookup returns CDR1 SNHLY and CDR2 FYNNEI. The CDR3 has 15 amino acids. The CDR3 region is CASSEAGGPTDTQYF. The CDR3 DNA reads TGTGCCAGCAGTGAAGCGGGGGGGCCCACAGATACGCAGTATTTT. The complete variable domain, with remaining parts taken from reference TRBV2 and TRBJ2-3, reads EPEVTQTPSHQVTQMGQEVILRCVPISNHLYFYWYRQILGQKVEFLVSFYNNEISEKSEIFDDQFSVERPDGSNFTLKIRSTKLEDSAMYFCASSEAGGPTDTQYFGPGTRLTVL.

The V call is TRBV7-2, the J call TRBJ2-7; D ambiguous. The CDR3 totals 14 residues. Germline assignment: CDR1 SGHTA and CDR2 FQGNSA. The ends were cut back, 0 bases at V and 5 bases at J, with 11 bases in the middle. The CDR3 here is CASSLAGRFNEQYF. CDR3 nucleotide sequence: TGTGCCAGCAGCTTAGCGGGCAGGTTCAACGAGCAGTACTTC.

The V gene is TRBV3-1 (or the pseudogene TRBV3-2), the J gene TRBJ1-5; 7 nucleotides align to TRBD1. CDR3 length equals 16 residues. V lost 0 bases, J lost 3 bases, and 5 bases stayed unmatched. The germline CDR1 and CDR2 sequences are LGHDT and YNNKEL (reference sequence). DNA for the CDR3: TGTGCCAGCAGCCAAGAGCGCGGGACAGCCAATCAGCCCCAGCATTTT. Translated: CASSQERGTANQPQHF.

The chain employs TRBV7-9 and TRBJ1-2; a weak D match, TRBD1 (6 bases). Germline V gives CDR1 SEHNR, CDR2 FQNEAQ (reference sequence). The CDR3 consists of 13 residues. Trimming took off 0 bases at V and 14 bases at J, with 16 bases between the two ends. The CDR3 DNA reads as TGTGCCAGCAGCTTAGCCCAGGGGCAGTCTCTTACCTTC. Translating gives CASSLAQGQSLTF.

The table lists this clone with a few counts. In nucleotides, the CDR3 is TGTGCCAGCAGGTACCAGGGACAGTCGTCGAATGGCTACACCTTC. Amino acids: CASRYQGQSSNGYTF. The chain employs TRBV6-2 or TRBV6-3 and TRBJ1-2; 7 positions agree with TRBD1. The CDR3 has 15 residues. The J segment lost 6 bases and the V segment lost 6 bases, leaving 13 bases of the junction unmatched. The germline gives CDR1 MNHEY, CDR2 SVGEGT.

The genes are TRBV24-1 and TRBJ1-2; the D gene is possibly TRBD1 (6 bases). Germline V gene sequence: CDR1 KGHDR, CDR2 SFDVKD. The CDR3 runs to 16 residues. V lost 1 base to trimming and J lost 4 bases, with 15 bases between them. The CDR3 loop is CATSDFRTDLLYGYTF. CDR3 nucleotides: TGTGCCACCAGTGATTTCAGGACAGACCTCCTCTATGGCTACACCTTC.

The chain employs TRBV7-3 and TRBJ2-4; 8 nucleotides align to TRBD1. V lost 5 bases, J lost 7 bases, and 10 bases stayed unmatched. CDR1 SGHTA and CDR2 FQGTGA come from the germline V gene. This CDR3 spans 15 amino acids. CDR3 sequence: CASSLQDRAGNIQYF. CDR3 sequence (DNA): TGTGCCAGCAGCCTCCAGGACAGGGCTGGGAACATTCAGTACTTC.

This clone was seen a single time. This rearrangement joins TRBV5-6 to TRBJ1-2, with 8 bases matching TRBD1. The CDR3 is made up of 14 amino acids. Germline V lookup: CDR1 SGHDT, CDR2 YYEEEE. Losses at the gene ends were 2 bases for V and 5 bases for J; bases not matched to a gene: 5. The CDR3 DNA follows: TGTGCCAGCAGCTTTGGGACAGGTCCTTATGGCTACACCTTC. This gives the protein CASSFGTGPYGYTF.

This chain links TRBV6-5 with TRBJ2-3; unclear D gene. V was clipped by 2 bases and J by 6 bases, with 6 bases between them. CDR1 is MNHEY and CDR2 is SVGAGI in the germline V gene. This CDR3 is built from 12 residues. CDR3 DNA sequence: TGTGCCAGCAGTTACCTCGGGGATACGCAGTATTTT. It translates to CASSYLGDTQYF.

The V call is TRBV19, the J call TRBJ1-6; 10 nucleotides align to TRBD1. V lost 6 bases to trimming and J lost 5 bases; unmatched junction nucleotides: 7. The CDR3 has 16 amino acids. Germline loops: CDR1 LNHDA, CDR2 SQIVND (reference sequence). In DNA, the CDR3 is TGTGCCAGTAGGACAGGGGGCCAACTTAATAATTCACCCCTCCACTTT. Its protein product is CASRTGGQLNNSPLHF.

The chain is built from TRBV18 and TRBJ1-6; weak D call: TRBD1 (5 bases). The CDR3 runs 16 residues. The V gene lost 1 base and the J gene lost 2 bases, with 9 bases spanning the gap. CDR1 and CDR2 (germline): KGHSH, LQKENI. CDR3 sequence: CASSPQARAYNSPLHF. The CDR3, as DNA: TGTGCCAGCTCACCACAAGCCAGGGCCTATAATTCACCCCTCCACTTT.

The chain combines TRBV6-1 with TRBJ2-7, with D possibly being TRBD1 (7 bases). The CDR3 runs 16 residues. Germline V gene sequence: CDR1 MNHNS, CDR2 SASEGT. V dropped 0 bases and J dropped 2 bases, with 14 bases sitting between them. CDR3 region: CASSEAGQGGPYEQYF. The DNA of the CDR3 is TGTGCCAGCAGTGAAGCGGGGCAGGGGGGACCCTACGAGCAGTACTTC.